This T cell receptor (beta chain) was captured by sequencing in a study of T-cell memory formation after mild COVID-19. Study-level information: Clustering of TCRs was largely donor specific.

This clonotype was seen a few times. TCRalpha and TCRbeta libraries used 5'RACE with constant-segment primers and UMIs. Each CDR3 protein is one row after TCRdb ran MiXCR on the 5' RACE reads. The sample has roughly 28,000 distinct CDR3 sequences, approximately 12% seen once. This CDR3 has 14 amino acids. CDR1 is LNHDA and CDR2 is SQIVND in the germline V gene (reference sequence). Trimming took 1 base from V and 4 from J, leaving 10 bases between them. This TCR came from an adult woman who had mild COVID-19 (a few samples of this study predate the infection). Cell type and time point are not known. Sequencing was performed on PBMCs or a T cell subset sorted from them (not recorded which). This chain links TRBV19 with TRBJ1-2; D gene ambiguous. The DNA for the CDR3 is TGTGCCAGTAGTATAGTCGGACGGATCTATGGCTACACCTTC. It codes for CASSIVGRIYGYTF.